These 10 T cell receptor beta chains were all obtained from the same sample, sequenced in a study of control samples from healthy donors and cancer patients (dated by TCRdb to the early 2020s). Libraries came from the immunoSEQ multiplex PCR assay. TCRdb stores this immuneACCESS table with in-frame sequences only. Part of the clones is absent; in the studies checked, under half of the shortfall reflects unresolved V genes, and no reason is known for the rest. The sample includes around 200,000 clones, with approximately 95% observed a single time. The ten largest clones represent over 1.1% of the sample. Sample: blood. The receptors were gathered from a young man in good health.

CDR3 nucleotides: TGTGCCAGCAGCCCTATGGGGGGGGTTGGAGATACGCAGTATTTT. Amino acids: CASSPMGGVGDTQYF. The chain recombines TRBV3-1 (or the pseudogene TRBV3-2) with TRBJ2-3, with 7 bases aligning to TRBD2. This CDR3 has 15 amino acids. V dropped 4 bases and J dropped 5; count of bases not matched to a gene: 9. CDR1 and CDR2 from the germline V gene are LGHDT and YNNKEL (reference sequence).

J is TRBJ2-5 and V is TRBV9, with TRBD2 matching over 9 bases. In germline, CDR1 is SGDLS, CDR2 YYNGEE. Trimming removed 0 bases from V and 5 bases from J; junction bases left unmatched: 11. The CDR3 contains 17 residues. CDR3 in amino acids: CASSVGLRRGGDETQYF. The DNA of the CDR3 is TGTGCCAGCAGCGTAGGTCTGCGGCGGGGGGGCGATGAGACCCAGTACTTC.

The J gene is TRBJ2-7, the V gene TRBV5-5, with TRBD1 matching over 9 bases. V trimming: 3 bases; J trimming: 4 bases; junction bases outside the gene matches: 5. Germline values: CDR1 SGHKS, CDR2 YYEKEE (reference sequence). This CDR3 is built from 14 residues. The chain's CDR3 is CASSWTGEVYEQYF. The CDR3 bases are TGTGCCAGCAGCTGGACAGGGGAGGTTTACGAGCAGTACTTC.

This chain joins TRBV7-6 and TRBJ1-1; 7 bases are shared with TRBD1. The CDR3 is 12 amino acids. V was pared by 1 base and J by 8 bases, with 1 base of the junction left unmatched. Germline loops: CDR1 SGHVS, CDR2 FNYEAQ. This CDR3 is CASSLETGEAFF. The CDR3 bases are TGTGCCAGCAGCTTAGAGACAGGGGAAGCTTTCTTT.

For the CDR3, the DNA is TGTGCCAGCAGTGATCCAGGGGGCTATAATTCACCCCTCCACTTT. Translated: CASSDPGGYNSPLHF. The V and J genes are TRBV25-1 and TRBJ1-6; 7 bases map to TRBD1. The CDR3 is made up of 15 amino acids. With 3 bases clipped from V and 3 bases from J, the junction kept 2 bases outside the gene matches. Germline CDR1 reads MGHDK; CDR2 reads SYGVNS.

The chain carries TRBV6-6 and TRBJ2-3; D remains unclear. V was trimmed by 2 bases and J by 4 bases, leaving 4 bases between them. The CDR3 extends over 12 amino acids. The germline gives CDR1 MNHNY, CDR2 SVGAGI (reference sequence). The CDR3 reads CASSYQPDTQYF. In DNA form, the CDR3 reads TGTGCCAGCAGTTACCAGCCAGATACGCAGTATTTT.

The chain recombines TRBV3-1 (or the pseudogene TRBV3-2) with TRBJ1-3; D is undetermined. Germline CDR1 and CDR2: LGHDT and YNNKEL (reference sequence). The CDR3 extends over 17 amino acids. V dropped 4 bases and J dropped 2 bases, with 18 bases sitting between them. CDR3 region: CASSRIQDIVPGNTIYF. CDR3 in DNA: TGTGCCAGCAGCCGAATCCAGGATATAGTCCCTGGAAACACCATATATTTT.

The rearrangement uses TRBV2 and TRBJ2-3, with TRBD1 matching over 10 bases. Germline CDR1 and CDR2: SNHLY and FYNNEI. This CDR3 region has 13 residues. V was clipped by 6 bases and J by 6 bases; unmatched bases: 3. The CDR3 nucleotides read TGTGCCAGCAGCTGGGACAGGGGCGATACGCAGTATTTT. Residues: CASSWDRGDTQYF.

V usage is TRBV29-1 and J usage is TRBJ1-4; the match to TRBD1 covers 9 bases. Germline loops: CDR1 SQVTM, CDR2 ANQGSEA. Trimming at V came to 6 bases and at J to 8 bases, leaving 10 bases not matched to a gene. The CDR3 runs to 14 residues. The CDR3 protein is CSVIAQDRGEKLFF. The CDR3 DNA is TGCAGCGTGATCGCTCAGGACAGGGGAGAAAAACTGTTTTTT.

This clone came up once. The chain joins TRBV5-1 to TRBJ1-6; 11 positions agree with TRBD1. The CDR3 runs to 17 residues. With V trimmed by 4 bases and J by 9 bases, 12 bases remained unmatched. CDR1 and CDR2 (germline): SGHRS, YFSETQ. The CDR3, as DNA: TGCGCCAGCAGCCCCTGGACAGGGGGCAGCAGAAGTTCACCCCTCCACTTT. It specifies CASSPWTGGSRSSPLHF.